This TCR beta chain originates from a study of shared clonotypes between healthy human individuals. Study as a whole: Three CD4 naive, three CD4 memory, two CD8 naive and one CD8 memory plate were used per donor. Study outcomes and limitations: Investigators collected only blood, and repertoires in tissues likely differ. The small donor group covered limited genetic and exposure diversity.

Sequencing was performed with immunoSEQ multiplex PCR; in TCRdb, only in-frame clones are kept and a portion is missing. The sample consists of about 710,000 clones, around 78% of them appearing once. This clone was counted a few times. The target antigen is unknown. Per the germline V gene, CDR1 is SGHAT and CDR2 is FQNNGV. The CDR3 is made up of 17 amino acids. Trimming pared 0 bases from V and 1 base from J, leaving 16 bases between. CD45RA-negative memory and CD45RA+ naive subsets were split from the CD4+ cells. Source material: memory CD4+ T cells sorted from blood. The subset was: CD45RA-negative fraction. This clonotype originated in a woman aged 30 to 39 in good health. The chain employs TRBV11-2 and TRBJ2-7, with unresolved D. The CDR3 sequence is CASSLDGNTFLSYEQYF. The CDR3 DNA reads TGTGCCAGCAGCTTAGATGGGAACACCTTCCTTTCCTACGAGCAGTACTTC.